The rows below give T cell receptor beta chains drawn from one sample of a study of CD8+ T cells in alopecia areata. Libraries were prepared by immunoSEQ multiplex PCR; TCRdb keeps only in-frame clonotypes and omits some of them. The sample lists approximately 150,000 clones, about 60% occurring once. This specimen was CD4+ T cells sorted from blood, taken at week 24, from a patient treated with tofacitinib. These receptor sequences come from a human donor with alopecia areata. The CDR3 runs from the conserved cysteine through the conserved F or W. A D gene is named only where the DNA matches it firmly. The listing skips clone size in some rows; elsewhere it reads once, few, many or a size class.

DNA: TGCGCCAGCAGTTACGACACCAGGGAGGATAATTCACCCCTCCACTTT; CDR3: CASSYDTREDNSPLHF; V: TRBV7-7; size: .; J: TRBJ1-6; D: .
DNA: TGTGCCACCAGCAGAGATTGGGATGTGCAGTTCTTC; CDR3: CATSRDWDVQFF; V: TRBV15; size: .; J: TRBJ2-1; D: .
DNA: TGTGCCTGGAGTCGGAGGGGGATCAATCAGCCCCAGCATTTT; CDR3: CAWSRRGINQPQHF; V: TRBV30; size: .; J: TRBJ1-5; D: .
DNA: TGTGCCAGCAGCGTAGAAGAGACCCAGTACTTC; CDR3: CASSVEETQYF; V: TRBV9; size: few; J: TRBJ2-5; D: .
DNA: TGTGCCAGCAGTTACCAACAGACCTACGAGCAGTACTTC; CDR3: CASSYQQTYEQYF; V: TRBV6-5; size: .; J: TRBJ2-7; D: .
DNA: TGTGCCAGCAGCCAAGAGGAGGTTAAGACCGGGGAGCTGTTTTTT; CDR3: CASSQEEVKTGELFF; V: TRBV4-2; size: .; J: TRBJ2-2; D: .
DNA: TGCAGCGTTGTAAGGGGCAGGGACGAGCAGTACTTC; CDR3: CSVVRGRDEQYF; V: TRBV29-1; size: few; J: TRBJ2-7; D: .
DNA: TGCAGCGTATATCCGACCGACAGTAACTATGGCTACACCTTC; CDR3: CSVYPTDSNYGYTF; V: TRBV29-1; size: .; J: TRBJ1-2; D: .
DNA: TGTGCCAGCAAATTGACAGGGCAGTACACTGAAGCTTTCTTT; CDR3: CASKLTGQYTEAFF; V: TRBV6-1; size: .; J: TRBJ1-1; D: TRBD1
DNA: TGTGCCAGCAGCCTCCTAGCGGGGGTGGAGACCCAGTACTTC; CDR3: CASSLLAGVETQYF; V: TRBV5-6; size: .; J: TRBJ2-5; D: TRBD2
DNA: TGCGCCAGCAGCTTGGAGGGGACGAGACAAGAGACCCAGTACTTC; CDR3: CASSLEGTRQETQYF; V: TRBV5-1; size: .; J: TRBJ2-5; D: .
DNA: TGCGCCAGCAGCTGGGGACGGCGGAACACTGAAGCTTTCTTT; CDR3: CASSWGRRNTEAFF; V: TRBV5-1; size: .; J: TRBJ1-1; D: .
DNA: TGTGCCAGCAGCTTGTCCGGGGTTAGCTCCTACGAGCAGTACTTC; CDR3: CASSLSGVSSYEQYF; V: TRBV5-6; size: few; J: TRBJ2-7; D: .
DNA: TGTGCGACCGCTCCGGTCACCGGGGAGCTGTTTTTT; CDR3: CATAPVTGELFF; V: TRBV18; size: once; J: TRBJ2-2; D: .
DNA: TGTGCCAGCAGTTACCCAACGGGACAGGCCTACGAGCAGTACTTC; CDR3: CASSYPTGQAYEQYF; V: TRBV6-5; size: .; J: TRBJ2-7; D: TRBD1
DNA: TGTGCCAGCAGCTTAATCCAACTAGCGGGGGTGGAGACCCAGTACTTC; CDR3: CASSLIQLAGVETQYF; V: TRBV7-9; size: .; J: TRBJ2-5; D: TRBD2
DNA: TGTGCCAGCAGCTTGGAAGGACAGGGGGCCGGCTACGAGCAGTACTTC; CDR3: CASSLEGQGAGYEQYF; V: TRBV5-6; size: .; J: TRBJ2-7; D: TRBD1
DNA: TGTGCCAGCAGCGTAGGGTCAGGGGGTATCTACGAGCAGTACTTC; CDR3: CASSVGSGGIYEQYF; V: TRBV9; size: .; J: TRBJ2-7; D: TRBD1
DNA: TGTGCCAGCCTCGGTTTTGGACCGGAGAACACTGAAGCTTTCTTT; CDR3: CASLGFGPENTEAFF; V: TRBV2; size: .; J: TRBJ1-1; D: .
DNA: TGTGCCACCAGCAGAGACCACACAGATACGCAGTATTTT; CDR3: CATSRDHTDTQYF; V: TRBV15; size: .; J: TRBJ2-3; D: .
DNA: TGTGCCAGCAGCTTAGGTAGGGCCTACGAGCAGTACTTC; CDR3: CASSLGRAYEQYF; V: TRBV7-9; size: .; J: TRBJ2-7; D: .
DNA: TGTGCCAGCAGATTTAAAGGGGGCCTAGCCAAAAACATTCAGTACTTC; CDR3: CASRFKGGLAKNIQYF; V: TRBV5-6; size: once; J: TRBJ2-4; D: TRBD1
DNA: TGTGCCTGGAGTGTGGTTAGCGGGGGTACAGATACGCAGTATTTT; CDR3: CAWSVVSGGTDTQYF; V: TRBV30; size: .; J: TRBJ2-3; D: TRBD2
DNA: TGTGCCAGCAGCTTAGTTATGGGAGGAGAGACCCAGTACTTC; CDR3: CASSLVMGGETQYF; V: TRBV7-9; size: .; J: TRBJ2-5; D: .
DNA: TGCAGCGTTGACATTCCTGGAAACACCATATATTTT; CDR3: CSVDIPGNTIYF; V: TRBV29-1; size: .; J: TRBJ1-3; D: .
DNA: TGCAGCGTCCAGCCCGGGACAGGGGGCACTGAAGCTTTCTTT; CDR3: CSVQPGTGGTEAFF; V: TRBV29-1; size: .; J: TRBJ1-1; D: TRBD1
DNA: TGTGCCAGCAGCGAGTACAGCGTTAACACTGAAGCTTTCTTT; CDR3: CASSEYSVNTEAFF; V: TRBV9; size: few; J: TRBJ1-1; D: .
DNA: TGTGCCAGCGCCGCCCGGGGACGGTACAATGAGCAGTTCTTC; CDR3: CASAARGRYNEQFF; V: TRBV2; size: .; J: TRBJ2-1; D: .
DNA: TGTGCCAGCAGCTTAGGACCGGGACAGAGTCAAGAGACCCAGTACTTC; CDR3: CASSLGPGQSQETQYF; V: TRBV11-2; size: once; J: TRBJ2-5; D: TRBD1